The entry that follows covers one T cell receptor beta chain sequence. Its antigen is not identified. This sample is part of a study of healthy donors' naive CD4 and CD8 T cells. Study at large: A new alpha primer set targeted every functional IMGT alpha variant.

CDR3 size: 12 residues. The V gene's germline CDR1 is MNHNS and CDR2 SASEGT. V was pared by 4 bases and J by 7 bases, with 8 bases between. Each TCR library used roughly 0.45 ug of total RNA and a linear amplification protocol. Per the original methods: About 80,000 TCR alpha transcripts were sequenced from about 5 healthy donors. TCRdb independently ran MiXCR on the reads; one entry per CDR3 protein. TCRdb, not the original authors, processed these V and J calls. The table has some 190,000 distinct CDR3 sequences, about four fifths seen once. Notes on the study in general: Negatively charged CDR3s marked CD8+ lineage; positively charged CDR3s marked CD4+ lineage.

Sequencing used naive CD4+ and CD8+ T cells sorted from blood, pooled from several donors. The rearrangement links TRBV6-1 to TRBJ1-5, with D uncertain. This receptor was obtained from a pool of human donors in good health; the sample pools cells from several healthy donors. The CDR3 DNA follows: TGTGCCAGCAGTGTGAATATCCAGCCCCAGCATTTT. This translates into CASSVNIQPQHF.